Listed below are T cell receptor beta chains from one sample, sequenced in a study of T-cell memory formation after mild COVID-19. MiXCR was run by TCRdb on the 5' RACE reads, yielding one entry per CDR3 protein. The sample carries some 150,000 distinct CDR3 sequences, 15% to 20% recorded once. Sequenced input: PBMCs or a T cell subset sorted from them (not recorded which). All receptors derive from an adult woman who had mild COVID-19 (a few samples of this study predate the infection). Cell type and time point are not known. The CDR3 runs from the conserved cysteine through the conserved F or W. D genes are given only for firm matches. Rows may omit the clone size; those that give it use once, few, many or a size class.

.,TRBV10-3,TRBJ1-1,.,CAISVAVNTEAFF,TGTGCCATCAGCGTCGCAGTGAACACTGAAGCTTTCTTT
TRBD1,TRBV29-1,TRBJ1-1,.,CSVIQRGTGGVPTEAFF,TGCAGCGTAATTCAAAGGGGGACAGGGGGCGTCCCCACTGAAGCTTTCTTT
.,TRBV24-1,TRBJ2-1,.,CATSDNRTPLIQFF,TGTGCCACCAGTGACAATCGGACCCCCCTTATCCAGTTCTTC
.,TRBV11-2,TRBJ2-3,.,CASSLVAGKDTQYF,TGTGCCAGCAGCTTAGTGGCAGGGAAAGATACGCAGTATTTT
TRBD2,TRBV12-3/TRBV12-4,TRBJ2-7,few,CASSPQASGSSYEQYF,TGTGCCAGCAGTCCCCAGGCTAGCGGGAGCTCCTACGAGCAGTACTTC
.,TRBV27,TRBJ2-7,few,CASSLSDPTYEQYF,TGTGCCAGCAGTTTATCGGACCCAACATACGAGCAGTACTTC
TRBD1,TRBV12-3/TRBV12-4,TRBJ2-6,once,CASSPGPGQGKLALGANVLTF,TGTGCCAGCAGCCCCGGCCCGGGACAGGGAAAATTGGCACTCGGGGCCAACGTCCTGACTTTC
.,TRBV18,TRBJ2-1,.,CASSLRAGRGFYNEQFF,TGTGCCAGCTCACTCAGGGCCGGCCGAGGATTTTACAATGAGCAGTTCTTC
.,TRBV12-3/TRBV12-4,TRBJ1-2,.,CASTLQGIRGYTF,TGTGCCAGCACCCTCCAGGGGATTCGGGGCTACACCTTC
.,TRBV4-3,TRBJ1-1,many,CASSQPGQNTEAFF,TGCGCCAGCAGCCAACCGGGACAGAACACTGAAGCTTTCTTT
.,TRBV3-1,TRBJ2-3,few,CASSQTGVGDTQYF,TGTGCCAGCAGCCAGACAGGAGTCGGAGATACGCAGTATTTT
.,TRBV30,TRBJ2-3,.,CAWSGGGVPTDTQYF,TGTGCCTGGAGTGGTGGGGGAGTCCCCACAGATACGCAGTATTTT
.,TRBV28,TRBJ2-2,.,CASTVNTGELFF,TGTGCCAGCACCGTAAACACCGGGGAGCTGTTTTTT
.,TRBV7-9,TRBJ2-5,.,CASSSTGINTQYF,TGTGCCAGCAGCTCGACCGGGATAAACACCCAGTACTTC
.,TRBV12-3/TRBV12-4,TRBJ2-5,few,CASSYGGEWETQYF,TGTGCCAGCAGTTATGGGGGAGAGTGGGAGACCCAGTACTTC
TRBD1,TRBV5-1,TRBJ2-7,few,CASSPGTVLSYEQYF,TGCGCCAGCAGCCCCGGGACAGTTCTCTCCTACGAGCAGTACTTC
.,TRBV2,TRBJ2-6,.,CASSYLSSGANVLTF,TGTGCCAGCAGTTACTTAAGCTCTGGGGCCAACGTCCTGACTTTC
.,TRBV6-1,TRBJ1-2,few,CASSEVGGGYTF,TGTGCCAGCAGTGAAGTAGGCGGTGGCTACACCTTC
.,TRBV5-1,TRBJ2-5,.,CASSTTREGETQYF,TGCGCCAGCAGCACAACTCGGGAAGGAGAGACCCAGTACTTC
TRBD1,TRBV6-6,TRBJ2-3,many,CASSWGQSTDTQYF,TGTGCCAGCAGTTGGGGACAGAGCACAGATACGCAGTATTTT
TRBD2,TRBV6-6,TRBJ2-7,.,CASSSLAGDYEQYF,TGTGCCAGCAGTTCCCTAGCGGGAGACTACGAGCAGTACTTC
.,TRBV20-1,TRBJ1-2,few,CSASGSYGYTF,TGCAGTGCTTCGGGGTCCTATGGCTACACCTTC
.,TRBV20-1,TRBJ2-3,few,CSARPPGLLTDTQYF,TGCAGTGCTAGACCTCCGGGACTTCTCACAGATACGCAGTATTTT
TRBD1,TRBV9,TRBJ1-6,.,CASSELDRANSPLHF,TGTGCCAGCAGCGAGTTGGACAGGGCCAATTCACCCCTCCACTTT
.,TRBV3-1,TRBJ1-6,.,CASSHSSVGTALHF,TGTGCCAGCAGCCATTCGTCCGTCGGAACGGCCCTCCACTTT
.,TRBV7-9,TRBJ1-2,once,CASSLETGRYGYTF,TGTGCCAGCAGCTTGGAAACAGGGAGATATGGCTACACCTTC
TRBD2,TRBV4-3,TRBJ2-7,.,CASSQDLAGGTFYEQYF,TGCGCCAGCAGCCAGGATCTAGCGGGAGGGACCTTCTACGAGCAGTACTTC
.,TRBV2,TRBJ2-7,few,CASTSARDYEQYF,TGTGCCAGCACCTCCGCCAGGGACTACGAGCAGTACTTC
.,TRBV7-9,TRBJ1-4,.,CASSKGQGNEKLFF,TGTGCCAGCAGCAAGGGTCAGGGGAATGAAAAACTGTTTTTT
.,TRBV3-1,TRBJ2-1,few,CASSPGPNEQFF,TGTGCCAGCAGCCCCGGGCCCAATGAGCAGTTCTTC